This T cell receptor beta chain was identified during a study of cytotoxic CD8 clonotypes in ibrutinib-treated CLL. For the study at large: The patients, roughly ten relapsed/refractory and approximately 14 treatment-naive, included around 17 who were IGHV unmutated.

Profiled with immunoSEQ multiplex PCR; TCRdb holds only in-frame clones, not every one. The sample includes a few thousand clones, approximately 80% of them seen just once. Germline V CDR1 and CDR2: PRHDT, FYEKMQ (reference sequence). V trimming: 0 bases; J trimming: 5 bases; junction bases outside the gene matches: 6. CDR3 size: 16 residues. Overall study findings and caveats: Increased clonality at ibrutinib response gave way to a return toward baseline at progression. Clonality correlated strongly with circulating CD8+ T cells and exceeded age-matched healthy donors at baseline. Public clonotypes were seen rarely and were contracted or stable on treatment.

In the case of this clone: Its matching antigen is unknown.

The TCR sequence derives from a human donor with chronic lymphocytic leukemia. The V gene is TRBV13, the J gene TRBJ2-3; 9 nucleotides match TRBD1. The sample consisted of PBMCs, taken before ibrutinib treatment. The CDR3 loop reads CASSLGQGTGLDTQYF. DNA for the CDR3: TGTGCCAGCAGCTTAGGCCAAGGGACAGGGTTAGATACGCAGTATTTT.